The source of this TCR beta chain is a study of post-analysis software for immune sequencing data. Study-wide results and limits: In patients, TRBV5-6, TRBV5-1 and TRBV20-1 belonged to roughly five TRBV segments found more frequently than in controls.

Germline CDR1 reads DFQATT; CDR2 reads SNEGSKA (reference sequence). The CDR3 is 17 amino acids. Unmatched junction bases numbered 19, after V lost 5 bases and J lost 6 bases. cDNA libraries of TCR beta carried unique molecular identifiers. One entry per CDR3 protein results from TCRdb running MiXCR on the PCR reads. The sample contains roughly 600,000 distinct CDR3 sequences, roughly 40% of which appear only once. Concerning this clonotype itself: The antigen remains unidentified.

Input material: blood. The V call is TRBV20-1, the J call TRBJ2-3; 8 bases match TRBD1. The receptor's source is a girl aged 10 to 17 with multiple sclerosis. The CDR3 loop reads CSALTTGTGLFRDTQYF. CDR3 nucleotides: TGCAGTGCTCTCACGACCGGGACAGGCTTGTTTCGGGATACGCAGTATTTT.